This T cell receptor (beta chain) stems from a study of cytomegalovirus exposure and HLA in healthy donors. Study outcomes and limitations: Analysis was carried out at a later point, and it linked a missense DCLRE1C variant to TCR beta V- and J-gene trimming. Most subjects had HLA-A and HLA-B alleles reportedly predicted accurately by TCR beta sequences.

PCR employed 60 Vbeta and 13 Jbeta primers. Sequencing used immunoSEQ multiplex PCR; TCRdb keeps in-frame clones, though not all of them. The table lists over 150,000 clones, 60% to 75% of them singletons. The CDR3 length is 14 residues. Trimming took 3 bases from V and 4 from J, leaving 13 bases between them. The germline V gene encodes CDR1 ENHRY and CDR2 SYGVKD. This clone was observed a single time. As yet, its antigen is unknown. The specimen was PBMCs. This chain joins TRBV10-3 and TRBJ2-7; D may be TRBD2 (5 bases). The TCR comes from a young man in good health and CMV-seronegative. The CDR3 DNA follows: TGTGCCATCAGTGAAGTGGCGGGTCGGTACGAGCAGTACTTC. Its protein is CAISEVAGRYEQYF.